This T cell receptor (beta chain) was sequenced for a study of early T cells in non-severe SARS-CoV-2 infection. Looking at the study overall: Sequencing used unsorted whole-blood bulk RNA, so chains lack pairing.

There are 13 residues in the CDR3. CDR1 is SQVTM and CDR2 is ANQGSEA in the germline V gene. This clonotype was recorded many times. Individual cDNA molecules each received unique molecular identifiers attached to them. MiXCR, applied by TCRdb to the 5' RACE reads, yields one record per CDR3 protein. The data hold some 70,000 distinct CDR3 sequences, with 9% to 15% observed a single time. Sequenced sample: whole blood. This rearrangement joins TRBV29-1 to TRBJ2-3; no clear D gene. This TCR derives from an adult who was a healthcare worker with PCR-confirmed SARS-CoV-2 infection or an uninfected control (not recorded which). CDR3 DNA sequence: TGCAGTGCGATGGAAAGAAGCACAGATACGCAGTATTTT. Amino acids: CSAMERSTDTQYF.